This paragraph reports one TCR beta chain. The conserved closing phenylalanine or tryptophan is absent in this CDR3, likely reflecting a read error. Time point described: newly diagnosed GD, antithyroid drugs for less than 3 months. RNA extracted from PBMCs served as the sequencing template. This sample was included in a study of regulatory T cells in long-lasting Graves disease. Both iRepertoire HTBI primers and Arm-PCR of CDR3 regions were used to build the TCR beta libraries. TCRdb used MiXCR to reprocess the multiplex PCR reads, holding one entry per CDR3 protein. The table records 550,000 to 600,000 distinct CDR3 sequences, more than 15% of them present only once. Per germline, CDR1 MDHEN and CDR2 SYDVKM. The V end lost 3 bases, the J end lost 1 base, and 6 bases lay between the germline ends. This CDR3 is 13 amino acids long. These data were also filed under a second study, of T cells in Graves' hyperthyroidism and ophthalmopathy. That work adds: Among thyroid clonotypes expanded above 0.001, most also appeared in blood. Stable hyperthyroidism was separated from ophthalmopathy by a model based on 13 V-J features.

The clonotype was recovered from a man aged 18 to 29 with Graves disease. The genes are TRBV28 and TRBJ1-1; D is unclear. The sequences come from peripheral blood mononuclear cells (PBMCs), collected at new diagnosis, from a patient treated with antithyroid drugs. This CDR3 reads CASSFGGNTEAFS. The CDR3 region has the DNA TGTGCCAGCAGTTTCGGCGGGAACACTGAAGCTTTCTCT.